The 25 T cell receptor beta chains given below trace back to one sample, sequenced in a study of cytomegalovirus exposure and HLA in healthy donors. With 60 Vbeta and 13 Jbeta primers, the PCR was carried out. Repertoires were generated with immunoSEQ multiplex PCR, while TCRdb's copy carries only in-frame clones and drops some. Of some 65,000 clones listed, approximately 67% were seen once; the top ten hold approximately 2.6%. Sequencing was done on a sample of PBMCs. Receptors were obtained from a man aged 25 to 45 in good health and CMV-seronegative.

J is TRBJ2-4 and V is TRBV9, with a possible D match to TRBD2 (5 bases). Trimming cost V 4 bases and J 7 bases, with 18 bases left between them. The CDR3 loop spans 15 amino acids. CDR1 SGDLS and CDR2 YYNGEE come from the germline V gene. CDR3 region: CASSHEGRMQNIQYF. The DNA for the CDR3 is TGTGCCAGCAGCCACGAGGGTCGGATGCAGAACATTCAGTACTTC.

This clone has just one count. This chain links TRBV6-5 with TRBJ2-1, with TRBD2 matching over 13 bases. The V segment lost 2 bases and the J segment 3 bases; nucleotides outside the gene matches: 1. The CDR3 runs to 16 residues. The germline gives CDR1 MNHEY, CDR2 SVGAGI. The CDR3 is CASSYGLAGDYNEQFF. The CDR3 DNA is TGTGCCAGCAGTTACGGACTAGCGGGGGACTACAATGAGCAGTTCTTC.

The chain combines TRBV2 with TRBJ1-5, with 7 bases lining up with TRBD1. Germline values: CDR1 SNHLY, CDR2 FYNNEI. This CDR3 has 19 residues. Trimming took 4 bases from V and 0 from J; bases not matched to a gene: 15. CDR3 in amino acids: CASSVSLSGQSYSNQPQHF. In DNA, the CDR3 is TGTGCCAGCAGTGTCTCCCTCTCGGGACAGTCATATAGCAATCAGCCCCAGCATTTT.

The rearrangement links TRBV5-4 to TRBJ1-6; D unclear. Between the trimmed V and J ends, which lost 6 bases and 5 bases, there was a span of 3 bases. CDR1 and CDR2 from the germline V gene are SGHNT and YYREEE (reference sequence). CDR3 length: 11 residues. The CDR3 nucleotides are TGTGCCAGCAACAATAATTCACCCCTCCACTTT. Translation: CASNNNSPLHF.

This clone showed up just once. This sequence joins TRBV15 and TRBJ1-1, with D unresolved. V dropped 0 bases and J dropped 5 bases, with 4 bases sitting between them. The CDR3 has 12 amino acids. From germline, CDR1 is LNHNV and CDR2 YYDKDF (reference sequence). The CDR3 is CATSRDMTEAFF. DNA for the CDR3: TGTGCCACCAGCAGAGATATGACTGAAGCTTTCTTT. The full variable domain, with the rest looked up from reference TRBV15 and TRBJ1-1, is DAMVIQNPRYQVTQFGKPVTLSCSQTLNHNVMYWYQQKSSQAPKLLFHYYDKDFNNEADTPDNFQSRRPNTSFCFLDIRSPGLGDTAMYLCATSRDMTEAFFGQGTRLTVV.

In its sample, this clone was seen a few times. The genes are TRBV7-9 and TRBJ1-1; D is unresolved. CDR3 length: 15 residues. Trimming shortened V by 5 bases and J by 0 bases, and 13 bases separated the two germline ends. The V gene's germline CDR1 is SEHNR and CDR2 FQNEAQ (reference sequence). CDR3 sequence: CASSPGGLLNTEAFF. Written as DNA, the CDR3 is TGTGCCAGCAGCCCTGGAGGACTGCTGAACACTGAAGCTTTCTTT. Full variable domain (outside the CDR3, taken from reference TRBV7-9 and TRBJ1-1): DTGVSQNPRHKITKRGQNVTFRCDPISEHNRLYWYRQTLGQGPEFLTYFQNEAQLEKSRLLSDRFSAERPKGSFSTLEIQRTEQGDSAMYLCASSPGGLLNTEAFFGQGTRLTVV.

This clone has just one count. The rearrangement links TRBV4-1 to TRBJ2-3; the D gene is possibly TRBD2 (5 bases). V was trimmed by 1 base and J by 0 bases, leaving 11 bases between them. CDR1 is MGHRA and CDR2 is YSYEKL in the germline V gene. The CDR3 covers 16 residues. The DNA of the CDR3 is TGCGCCAGCAGCCAAGGGGTAGCGTCCAGCACAGATACGCAGTATTTT. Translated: CASSQGVASSTDTQYF.

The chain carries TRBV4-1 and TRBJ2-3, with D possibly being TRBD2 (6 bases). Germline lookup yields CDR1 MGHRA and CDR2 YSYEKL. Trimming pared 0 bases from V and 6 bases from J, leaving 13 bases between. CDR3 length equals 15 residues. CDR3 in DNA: TGCGCCAGCAGCCAAGAATGGCGGGGAACGGATACGCAGTATTTT. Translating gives CASSQEWRGTDTQYF.

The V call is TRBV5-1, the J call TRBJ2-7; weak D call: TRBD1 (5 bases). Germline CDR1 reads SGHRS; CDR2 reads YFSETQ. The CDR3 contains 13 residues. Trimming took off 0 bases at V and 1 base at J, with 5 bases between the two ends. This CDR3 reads CASSLGQSYEQYF. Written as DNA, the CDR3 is TGCGCCAGCAGCTTGGGACAGTCCTACGAGCAGTACTTC.

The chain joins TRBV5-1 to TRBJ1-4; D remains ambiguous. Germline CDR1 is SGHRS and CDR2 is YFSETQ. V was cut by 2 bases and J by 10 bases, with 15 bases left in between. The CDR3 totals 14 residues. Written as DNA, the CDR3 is TGCGCCAGCAGCTTCGCGAACCTGACGGGAAAACTGTTTTTT. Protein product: CASSFANLTGKLFF. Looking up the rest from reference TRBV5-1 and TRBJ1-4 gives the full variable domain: KAGVTQTPRYLIKTRGQQVTLSCSPISGHRSVSWYQQTPGQGLQFLFEYFSETQRNKGNFPGRFSGRQFSNSRSEMNVSTLELGDSALYLCASSFANLTGKLFFGSGTQLSVL.

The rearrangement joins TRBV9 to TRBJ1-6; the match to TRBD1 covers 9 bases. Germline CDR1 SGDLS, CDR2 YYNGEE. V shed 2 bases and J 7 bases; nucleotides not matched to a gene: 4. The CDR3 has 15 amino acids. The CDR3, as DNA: TGTGCCAGCAGCGTCTCCGGGACAGGGAATTCACCCCTCCACTTT. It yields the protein CASSVSGTGNSPLHF.

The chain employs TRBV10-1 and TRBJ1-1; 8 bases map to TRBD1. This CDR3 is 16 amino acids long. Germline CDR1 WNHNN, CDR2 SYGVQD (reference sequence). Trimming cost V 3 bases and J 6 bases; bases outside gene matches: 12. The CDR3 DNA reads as TGCGCCAGCAGTGAAAAAGTGGAATCAGGGGGCCCTGAAGCTTTCTTT. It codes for CASSEKVESGGPEAFF.

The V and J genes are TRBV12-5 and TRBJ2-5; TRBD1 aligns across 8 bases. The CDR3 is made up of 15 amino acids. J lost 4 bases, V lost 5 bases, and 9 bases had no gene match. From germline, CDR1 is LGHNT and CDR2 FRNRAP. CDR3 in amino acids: CASGNGAGGGETQYF. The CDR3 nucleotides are TGTGCTAGTGGTAACGGGGCAGGGGGCGGAGAGACCCAGTACTTC.

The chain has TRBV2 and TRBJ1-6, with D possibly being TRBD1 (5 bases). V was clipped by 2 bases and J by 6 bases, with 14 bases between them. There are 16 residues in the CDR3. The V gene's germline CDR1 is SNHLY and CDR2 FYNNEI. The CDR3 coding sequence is TGTGCCAGCAGTGAACTTTCCCGACAGTTTAATTCACCCCTCCACTTT. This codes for CASSELSRQFNSPLHF.

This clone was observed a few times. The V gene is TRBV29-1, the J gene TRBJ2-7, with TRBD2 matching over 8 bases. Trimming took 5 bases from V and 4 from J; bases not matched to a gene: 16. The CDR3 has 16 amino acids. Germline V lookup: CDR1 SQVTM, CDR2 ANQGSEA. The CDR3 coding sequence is TGCAGCGTTTTGGATATTGCCGGGACGGGGGGGTACGAGCAGTACTTC. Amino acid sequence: CSVLDIAGTGGYEQYF.

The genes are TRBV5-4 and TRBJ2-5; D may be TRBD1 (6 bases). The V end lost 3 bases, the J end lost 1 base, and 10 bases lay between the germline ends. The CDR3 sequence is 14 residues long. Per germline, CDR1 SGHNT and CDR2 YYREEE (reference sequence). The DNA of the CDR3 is TGTGCCAGCAGCTCCAAGACAGGCCAAGAGACCCAGTACTTC. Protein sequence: CASSSKTGQETQYF.

The CDR3 here is CASSQDSFRQPQHF. CDR3 bases: TGCGCCAGCAGCCAAGATTCTTTCCGTCAGCCCCAGCATTTT. The chain employs TRBV4-1 and TRBJ1-5; no reliable D call. Germline assignment: CDR1 MGHRA and CDR2 YSYEKL. The CDR3 runs to 14 residues. V dropped 0 bases and J dropped 6 bases, with 9 bases sitting between them.

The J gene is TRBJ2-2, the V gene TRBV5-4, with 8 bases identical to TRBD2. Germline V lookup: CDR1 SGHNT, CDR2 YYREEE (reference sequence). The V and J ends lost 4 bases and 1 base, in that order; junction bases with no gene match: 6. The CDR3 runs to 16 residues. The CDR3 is CASSPFSGGNTGELFF. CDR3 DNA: TGTGCCAGCAGCCCTTTCAGCGGGGGGAACACCGGGGAGCTGTTTTTT.

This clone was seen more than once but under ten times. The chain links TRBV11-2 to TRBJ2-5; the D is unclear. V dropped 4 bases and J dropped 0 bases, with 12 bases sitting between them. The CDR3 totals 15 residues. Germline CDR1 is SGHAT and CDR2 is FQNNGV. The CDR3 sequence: CASSSPRDYQETQYF. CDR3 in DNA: TGTGCCAGCAGCTCTCCGAGAGACTACCAAGAGACCCAGTACTTC.

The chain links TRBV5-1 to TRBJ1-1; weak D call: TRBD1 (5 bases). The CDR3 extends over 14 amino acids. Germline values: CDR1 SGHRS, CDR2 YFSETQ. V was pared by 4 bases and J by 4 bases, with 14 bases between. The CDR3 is CASSGWGEGTEAFF. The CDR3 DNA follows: TGCGCCAGCAGCGGCTGGGGGGAGGGCACTGAAGCTTTCTTT.

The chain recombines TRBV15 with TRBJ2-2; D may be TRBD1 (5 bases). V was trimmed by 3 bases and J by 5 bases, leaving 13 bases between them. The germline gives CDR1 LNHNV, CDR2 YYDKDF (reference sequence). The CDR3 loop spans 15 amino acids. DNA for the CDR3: TGTGCCACCAGCAGGCTTAGGGGAACGACCGGGGAGCTGTTTTTT. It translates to CATSRLRGTTGELFF. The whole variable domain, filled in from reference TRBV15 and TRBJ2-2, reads DAMVIQNPRYQVTQFGKPVTLSCSQTLNHNVMYWYQQKSSQAPKLLFHYYDKDFNNEADTPDNFQSRRPNTSFCFLDIRSPGLGDTAMYLCATSRLRGTTGELFFGEGSRLTVL.

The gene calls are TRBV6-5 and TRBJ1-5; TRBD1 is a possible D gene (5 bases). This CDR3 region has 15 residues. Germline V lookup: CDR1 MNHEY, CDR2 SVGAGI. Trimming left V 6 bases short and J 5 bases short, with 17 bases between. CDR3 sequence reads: CASSRGIGRHQPQHF. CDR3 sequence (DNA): TGTGCCAGCAGCCGGGGGATAGGGAGGCATCAGCCCCAGCATTTT.

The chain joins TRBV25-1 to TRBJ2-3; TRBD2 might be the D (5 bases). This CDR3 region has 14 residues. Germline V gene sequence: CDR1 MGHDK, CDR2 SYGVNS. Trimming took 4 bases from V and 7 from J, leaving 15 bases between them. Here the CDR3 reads CASSGARGGYTQYF. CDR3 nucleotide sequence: TGTGCCAGCAGTGGGGCACGAGGCGGGTATACGCAGTATTTT. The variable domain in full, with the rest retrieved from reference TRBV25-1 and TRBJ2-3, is EADIYQTPRYLVIGTGKKITLECSQTMGHDKMYWYQQDPGMELHLIHYSYGVNSTEKGDLSSESTVSRIRTEHFPLTLESARPSHTSQYLCASSGARGGYTQYFGPGTRLTVL.

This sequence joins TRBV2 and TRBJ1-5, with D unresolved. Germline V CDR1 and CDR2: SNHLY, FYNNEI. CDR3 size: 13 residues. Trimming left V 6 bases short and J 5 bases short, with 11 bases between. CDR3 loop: CASSSDRHQPQHF. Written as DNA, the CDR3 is TGTGCCAGCAGCAGCGACCGCCATCAGCCCCAGCATTTT. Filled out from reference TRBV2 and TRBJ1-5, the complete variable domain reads EPEVTQTPSHQVTQMGQEVILRCVPISNHLYFYWYRQILGQKVEFLVSFYNNEISEKSEIFDDQFSVERPDGSNFTLKIRSTKLEDSAMYFCASSSDRHQPQHFGDGTRLSIL.

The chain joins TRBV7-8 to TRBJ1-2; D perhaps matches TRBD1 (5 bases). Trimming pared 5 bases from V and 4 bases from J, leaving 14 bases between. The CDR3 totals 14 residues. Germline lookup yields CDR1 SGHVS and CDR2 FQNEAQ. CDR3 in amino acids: CASSPNGGSYGYTF. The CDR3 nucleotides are TGTGCCAGCAGCCCGAACGGGGGATCCTATGGCTACACCTTC.